This passage covers 18 T cell receptor beta chains from one sample sequenced in a study of blood T cell repertoires in COVID-19. The protocol was immunoSEQ multiplex PCR, while the TCRdb copy is restricted to in-frame clones and leaves out a portion. The sample has about 400,000 clones, around 87% seen once; the top ten hold 2.5% to 3.5%. Sequenced input: peripheral blood. The receptors come from a human donor in a cohort sampled during active COVID-19.

This sequence joins TRBV2 and TRBJ1-5; D unclear. The CDR3 spans 17 residues. The V and J ends lost 6 bases and 0 bases respectively, with 18 bases between them. Germline CDR1 and CDR2: SNHLY and FYNNEI. The CDR3 sequence is CASSQVGRDYSNQPQHF. In DNA form, the CDR3 reads TGTGCCAGCAGCCAGGTTGGCAGAGATTATAGCAATCAGCCCCAGCATTTT. The whole variable domain, remainder taken from reference TRBV2 and TRBJ1-5, is EPEVTQTPSHQVTQMGQEVILRCVPISNHLYFYWYRQILGQKVEFLVSFYNNEISEKSEIFDDQFSVERPDGSNFTLKIRSTKLEDSAMYFCASSQVGRDYSNQPQHFGDGTRLSIL.

The rearrangement joins TRBV10-3 to TRBJ1-3; TRBD1 agrees at 9 bases. V lost 5 bases, J lost 7 bases, and 3 bases stayed unmatched. Germline-derived CDR1 and CDR2 are ENHRY and SYGVKD. The CDR3 covers 13 residues. CDR3 in DNA: TGTGCCATCAGTAACGACAGGGGGAACACCATATATTTT. Its translation is CAISNDRGNTIYF.

This clone was detected a few times. The rearrangement links TRBV2 to TRBJ2-7, with TRBD2 matching over 10 bases. Germline CDR1 SNHLY, CDR2 FYNNEI. CDR3 length equals 14 residues. V lost 8 bases to trimming and J lost 2 bases; unmatched junction nucleotides: 6. CDR3 nucleotides: TGTGCCAGCCGTAGCGGGGGGCCCCCCTACGAGCAGTACTTC. Encoded protein: CASRSGGPPYEQYF.

The chain has TRBV30 and TRBJ1-3; D is unclear. This CDR3 is 13 amino acids long. V was shortened by 2 bases and J by 0 bases, with 5 bases between the two germline ends. Per the germline V gene, CDR1 is GTSNPN and CDR2 is SVGIG (reference sequence). The CDR3 sequence: CAWSPLSGNTIYF. The CDR3 DNA is TGTGCCTGGAGTCCCCTCTCTGGAAACACCATATATTTT.

This clone was detected only a few times. CDR3 protein: CASSLASRVGEQFF. As DNA, the CDR3 is TGTGCCAGCAGCTTAGCTTCCAGGGTCGGTGAGCAGTTCTTC. The chain recombines TRBV7-9 with TRBJ2-1, with TRBD1 as a possible D gene (5 bases). The germline gives CDR1 SEHNR, CDR2 FQNEAQ (reference sequence). The CDR3 is 14 residues long. The V gene lost 0 bases and the J gene lost 9 bases, with 12 bases spanning the gap.

The CDR3 region has the DNA TGTGCCAGCAGCTTAACCAGATACGAGCAGTACTTC. Translated: CASSLTRYEQYF. The chain joins TRBV7-9 to TRBJ2-7; D unclear. The CDR3 runs 12 residues. The germline V gene has CDR1 SEHNR and CDR2 FQNEAQ (reference sequence). Trimming shortened V by 2 bases and J by 4 bases, and 6 bases separated the two germline ends.

The rearrangement links TRBV6-5 to TRBJ1-2; perhaps TRBD1 as D (5 bases). Germline CDR1 MNHEY, CDR2 SVGAGI. The CDR3 loop spans 15 amino acids. Trimming removed 6 bases from V and 1 base from J, with 15 bases in between. CDR3 sequence reads: CASRASGENNYGYTF. The CDR3 nucleotides read TGTGCCAGCAGGGCATCGGGGGAAAATAACTATGGCTACACCTTC.

The chain links TRBV19 to TRBJ2-1; 12 bases agree with TRBD2. CDR1 and CDR2 (germline): LNHDA, SQIVND (reference sequence). The CDR3 length is 17 residues. Trimming at V came to 5 bases and at J to 0 bases, leaving 5 bases not matched to a gene. CDR3: CASSGTSGRSSYNEQFF. The DNA for the CDR3 is TGTGCCAGTAGTGGGACTAGCGGGCGGAGCTCCTACAATGAGCAGTTCTTC.

The V gene is TRBV28, the J gene TRBJ1-1; 9 nucleotides line up with TRBD1. With V trimmed by 8 bases and J by 3 bases, 13 bases remained unmatched. Germline assignment: CDR1 MDHEN and CDR2 SYDVKM. The CDR3 extends over 16 amino acids. The CDR3 sequence: CASSAPRDRVHTEAFF. CDR3 bases: TGTGCCAGCTCCGCTCCCCGGGACAGGGTTCACACTGAAGCTTTCTTT.

The chain is built from TRBV5-1 and TRBJ2-7, with TRBD2 identical over 12 bases. Trimming cost V 3 bases and J 3 bases; bases outside gene matches: 4. Germline CDR1 and CDR2: SGHRS and YFSETQ. The CDR3 extends over 15 amino acids. The DNA for the CDR3 is TGCGCCAGCAGCTCCCGACTAGCGGGAGACTACGAGCAGTACTTC. Amino acid sequence: CASSSRLAGDYEQYF.

The chain recombines TRBV10-2 with TRBJ1-1; TRBD1 matches 12 bases. V lost 2 bases, J lost 6 bases, and 4 bases stayed unmatched. This CDR3 spans 15 amino acids. Germline values: CDR1 WSHSY, CDR2 SAAADI. In nucleotides, the CDR3 is TGCGCCAGCAGTGAGGGGGGACAGGGGGCGGCTGAAGCTTTCTTT. This gives the protein CASSEGGQGAAEAFF.

V usage is TRBV10-3 and J usage is TRBJ2-5; TRBD2 is a possible D gene (5 bases). The CDR3 has 17 amino acids. In germline, CDR1 is ENHRY, CDR2 SYGVKD. V gave up 4 bases and J gave up 1 base, with 19 bases separating them. CDR3 in amino acids: CAISVGQAGLSQETQYF. The CDR3 DNA reads TGTGCCATCAGTGTGGGTCAAGCCGGACTCAGCCAAGAGACCCAGTACTTC.

The chain employs TRBV7-9 and TRBJ1-5; TRBD1 aligns across 8 bases. CDR1 and CDR2 from the germline V gene are SEHNR and FQNEAQ (reference sequence). V lost 1 base to trimming and J lost 6 bases; unmatched junction nucleotides: 5. This CDR3 is built from 15 residues. For the CDR3, the DNA is TGTGCCAGCAGCTTAGGGGCAGGGGGCGTTCAGCCCCAGCATTTT. Amino acid sequence: CASSLGAGGVQPQHF.

This sequence joins TRBV6-5 and TRBJ1-6, with 10 bases matching TRBD1. Looked up from germline, CDR1 is MNHEY and CDR2 is SVGAGI. The CDR3 has 15 amino acids. V lost 5 bases to trimming and J lost 7 bases; unmatched junction nucleotides: 5. The CDR3, as DNA: TGTGCCAGCAGTCTAGGGACAGGGGACAATTCACCCCTCCACTTT. Its protein is CASSLGTGDNSPLHF.

The J gene is TRBJ2-3, the V gene TRBV1; TRBD2 is the table's D call and was not checked against the DNA. TRBV1 is noted as a pseudogene. CDR3 length: 16 residues. The CDR3 region is CTSSLNRLALTDTQYF. CDR3 DNA sequence: TGCACCAGCAGCCTGAACCGACTAGCCCTCACAGATACGCAGTATTTT.

The V gene is TRBV4-2, the J gene TRBJ2-7; no reliable D call. Between the trimmed V and J ends, which lost 0 bases and 7 bases, there was a span of 13 bases. The CDR3 totals 14 residues. CDR1 LGHNA and CDR2 YNFKEQ come from the germline V gene. Here the CDR3 reads CASSQDYNPSEQYF. Written as DNA, the CDR3 is TGTGCCAGCAGCCAAGATTACAATCCCTCGGAGCAGTACTTC.

The chain combines TRBV11-2 with TRBJ2-2, with 7 bases aligning to TRBD1. This CDR3 comprises 15 residues. The trim removed 5 bases at V and 1 base at J, leaving 4 bases unmatched. Germline V gene lookup returns CDR1 SGHAT and CDR2 FQNNGV. For the CDR3, the DNA is TGTGCCAGCAGCAGGGACAGTCTGAACACCGGGGAGCTGTTTTTT. Translation: CASSRDSLNTGELFF.

This clone came up once. This chain connects TRBV5-1 to TRBJ2-7; 13 bases fit TRBD2. The CDR3 is 18 amino acids. V gave up 0 bases and J gave up 4 bases; unmatched junction bases: 10. CDR1 is SGHRS, CDR2 YFSETQ, per germline. CDR3 bases: TGCGCCAGCAGCTTGGGACTAGCGGGAGGAACTTCTGAATACGAGCAGTACTTC. Its translation is CASSLGLAGGTSEYEQYF.